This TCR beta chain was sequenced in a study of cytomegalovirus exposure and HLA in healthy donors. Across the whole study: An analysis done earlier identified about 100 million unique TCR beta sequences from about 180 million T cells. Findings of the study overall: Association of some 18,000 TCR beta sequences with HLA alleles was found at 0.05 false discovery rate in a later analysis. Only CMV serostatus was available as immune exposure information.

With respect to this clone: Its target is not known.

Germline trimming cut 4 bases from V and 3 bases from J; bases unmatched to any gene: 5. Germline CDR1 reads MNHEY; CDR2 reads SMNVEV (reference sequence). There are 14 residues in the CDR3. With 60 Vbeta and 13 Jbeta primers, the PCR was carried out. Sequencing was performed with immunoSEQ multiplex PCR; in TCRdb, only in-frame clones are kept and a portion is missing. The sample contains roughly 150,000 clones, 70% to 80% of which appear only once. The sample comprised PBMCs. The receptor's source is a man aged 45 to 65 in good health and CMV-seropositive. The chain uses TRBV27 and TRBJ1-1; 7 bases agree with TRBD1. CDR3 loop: CASSSTQGYTEAFF. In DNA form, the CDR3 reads TGTGCCAGCAGTTCCACACAGGGGTACACTGAAGCTTTCTTT.